These T cell receptor beta chains were read from a single sample in a study of T cells after posttransplantation cyclophosphamide. Sequencing was performed with immunoSEQ multiplex PCR; in TCRdb, only in-frame clones are kept and a portion is missing. The repertoire holds 25,000 to 35,000 clones, with about nine tenths as singletons. Sequenced: PBMCs. The receptors here all came from a man aged 45 to 65. Both conserved end residues are part of each CDR3. D genes are given only for firm matches. Not every row has a clone size; where given, it reads once, few, many or a size class.

V	J	size	D	DNA	CDR3
TRBV5-6	TRBJ2-7	-	TRBD1	TGTGCCAGCAGCTTCGACAGGGGGGTCTACGAGCAGTACTTC	CASSFDRGVYEQYF
TRBV4-2	TRBJ1-2	-	TRBD1	TGTGCCAGCAGCTCCCAGGGACAGGGCCGGGCGAGCGGCTACACCTTC	CASSSQGQGRASGYTF
TRBV29-1	TRBJ1-3	-	-	TGCAGCGTTCTAGTAGGAAACACCATATATTTT	CSVLVGNTIYF
TRBV6-1	TRBJ1-6	-	-	TGTGCCAGCGTCTCAGGGAACTCCTATAATTCCCCCCTCCACTTT	CASVSGNSYNSPLHF
TRBV9	TRBJ2-7	-	TRBD2	TGTGCCAGCAGCGTAGCTGGGCGGGAGGATTTCTACGAGCAGTACTTC	CASSVAGREDFYEQYF
TRBV11-2	TRBJ2-3	-	TRBD2	TGTGCCAGCAGCTTATACCCTAGCGGTAGAACAGATACGCAGTATTTT	CASSLYPSGRTDTQYF
TRBV19	TRBJ2-1	-	TRBD2	TGTGCCAGTAGACCCTCGCGGGGAGGGAAAGATGAGCAGTTCTTC	CASRPSRGGKDEQFF
TRBV9	TRBJ1-3	-	-	TGTGCCAGCAGCGTAGGGTCGGGCAGGGTCTATGGAAACACCATATATTTT	CASSVGSGRVYGNTIYF
TRBV5-1	TRBJ1-1	-	TRBD1	TGCGCCAGCAGCTTGGGTGACAGGGGGACCAACAAGAACACTGAAGCTTTCTTT	CASSLGDRGTNKNTEAFF
TRBV5-4	TRBJ2-1	-	-	TGTGCCGGCCTCCATAATTCGGGTGAGCAGTTCTTC	CAGLHNSGEQFF
TRBV18	TRBJ2-3	-	TRBD2	TGTGCCAGCTCACCAAGGAAGCGGGGTACAGATACGCAGTATTTT	CASSPRKRGTDTQYF
TRBV4-1	TRBJ1-1	-	-	TGCGCCAGCAGCCAAGGTAGGCAGGGTTGGCGTGAAGCTTTCTTT	CASSQGRQGWREAFF
TRBV19	TRBJ2-1	-	TRBD2	TGTGCCAGTAGTATAGATCACAGCGGGAGTAGGAATGAGCAGTTCTTC	CASSIDHSGSRNEQFF
TRBV15	TRBJ2-1	-	-	TGTGCCACCGGGGGGACAGCCTACAATGAGCAGTTCTTC	CATGGTAYNEQFF
TRBV13	TRBJ1-2	-	-	TGTGCCAGCAGCTTAGCGGTAAACGGCTATGGCTACACCTTC	CASSLAVNGYGYTF
TRBV5-6	TRBJ2-1	once	TRBD2	TGTGCCAGCAGCTTACCTAGCGGGAGAGTCCTGAATGAGCAGTTCTTC	CASSLPSGRVLNEQFF